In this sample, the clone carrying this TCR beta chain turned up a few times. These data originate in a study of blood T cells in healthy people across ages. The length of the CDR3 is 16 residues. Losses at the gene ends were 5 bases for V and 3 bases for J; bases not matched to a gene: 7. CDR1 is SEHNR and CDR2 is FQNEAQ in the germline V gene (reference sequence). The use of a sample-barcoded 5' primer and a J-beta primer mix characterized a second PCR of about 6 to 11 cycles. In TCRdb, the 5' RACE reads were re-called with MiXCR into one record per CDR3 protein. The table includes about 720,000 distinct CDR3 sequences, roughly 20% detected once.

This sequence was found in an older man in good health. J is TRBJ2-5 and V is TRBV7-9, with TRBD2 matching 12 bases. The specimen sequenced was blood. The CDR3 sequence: CASSPTGLAGKETQYF. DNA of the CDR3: TGTGCCAGCAGCCCAACAGGACTAGCGGGAAAAGAGACCCAGTACTTC.